This T cell receptor beta chain appears in the sequencing data of a study of blood T cell repertoires in COVID-19. Study-level information: Specimens from acute and convalescent COVID-19 originated in the United States, Italy and Spain. PBMCs, B-cell-depleted T cells, or T cells were the source of the cDNA or gDNA that made up the material.

CDR1 SGHDT and CDR2 YYEEEE come from the germline V gene. After removal of 2 bases from V and 4 bases from J, the junction contained 9 bases not matched to a gene. The CDR3 has 15 amino acids. In the original analysis: Counts of nucleated cells, estimated from reference gene primer amplification, were obtained. Profiled with immunoSEQ multiplex PCR; TCRdb holds only in-frame clones, not every one. Clone size and V and J calls were adopted from that table, with D and trimming inferred from the DNA. This sample has about 110,000 clones; 80% occur once, and the top ten carry approximately 4.5%. Material for sequencing was peripheral blood. This clonotype was sampled from a man between 65 and 80 years old with acute or convalescent COVID-19. V and J are TRBV5-6 and TRBJ2-7, with 7 positions matching TRBD2. CDR3 region: CASSFWGTTPYEQYF. CDR3 DNA sequence: TGTGCCAGCAGCTTTTGGGGGACTACCCCTTACGAGCAGTACTTC.